The 9 T cell receptor beta chains reported below all come from one sample, sequenced in a study of cytomegalovirus exposure and HLA in healthy donors. Sequencing used immunoSEQ multiplex PCR; TCRdb keeps in-frame clones, though not all of them. Here the sample spans 90,000 or so clones, 85% being singletons. The specimen sequenced was PBMCs. The receptors stem from a young man in good health and CMV-seropositive.

The V and J genes are TRBV28 and TRBJ2-5; maybe TRBD2 (5 bases). The ends were cut back, 4 bases at V and 0 bases at J, with 9 bases in the middle. Germline loops: CDR1 MDHEN, CDR2 SYDVKM. CDR3 length: 14 residues. CDR3 DNA sequence: TGTGCCAGCAGTTGGCCGGGGAACCAAGAGACCCAGTACTTC. Its protein is CASSWPGNQETQYF.

This clone was seen more than once but under ten times. This rearrangement joins TRBV5-6 to TRBJ1-5; the D is unclear. Looked up from germline, CDR1 is SGHDT and CDR2 is YYEEEE. Trimming removed 4 bases at V and 0 bases at J, with 8 bases between. This CDR3 region has 14 residues. This chain's CDR3 is CASSPGFSNQPQHF. The CDR3 DNA reads as TGTGCCAGCAGCCCCGGGTTTAGCAATCAGCCCCAGCATTTT.

The chain is built from TRBV6-1 and TRBJ2-7, with a tentative D call TRBD2 (6 bases). The V gene's germline CDR1 is MNHNS and CDR2 SASEGT. CDR3 length equals 14 residues. The CDR3, as DNA: TGTGCCAGCACTGAAGGCGGGACCTCCTACGAGCAGTACGTC. Translated: CASTEGGTSYEQYV.

The rearrangement joins TRBV6-5 to TRBJ2-5; TRBD2 aligns across 7 bases. Germline values: CDR1 MNHEY, CDR2 SVGAGI. The V segment lost 2 bases and the J segment 3 bases; nucleotides outside the gene matches: 0. The CDR3 covers 13 residues. CDR3 coding DNA: TGTGCCAGCAGTTACCGGGAGGAAGAGACCCAGTACTTC. Translation gives CASSYREEETQYF.

The chain joins TRBV5-1 to TRBJ1-2; TRBD1 matches at 10 bases. In germline, CDR1 is SGHRS, CDR2 YFSETQ. V lost 0 bases to trimming and J lost 7 bases; unmatched junction nucleotides: 3. This CDR3 has 14 amino acids. CDR3 residues: CASSLGDRGFGYTF. Written as DNA, the CDR3 is TGCGCCAGCAGCTTGGGGGACAGGGGTTTTGGCTACACCTTC.

J is TRBJ2-1 and V is TRBV18; a possible D gene is TRBD1 (5 bases). Germline loops: CDR1 KGHSH, CDR2 LQKENI. Trimming took 0 bases from V and 0 from J, leaving 9 bases between them. CDR3 length: 16 residues. The CDR3: CASSPPTGYSYNEQFF. The CDR3, as DNA: TGTGCCAGCTCACCACCTACAGGCTACTCCTACAATGAGCAGTTCTTC.

In this sample, this clone turned up a few times. The chain is built from TRBV6-5 and TRBJ2-7, with 7 positions matching TRBD1. Germline V gives CDR1 MNHEY, CDR2 SVGAGI. V was pared by 5 bases and J by 3 bases, with 7 bases of the junction left unmatched. The CDR3 runs to 14 residues. The CDR3 protein is CASSRDSSLYEQYV. The CDR3 coding sequence is TGTGCCAGCAGTAGGGACAGTTCCCTCTACGAGCAGTACGTC.

The rearrangement links TRBV29-1 to TRBJ2-4, with D possibly TRBD2 on 5 matching bases. Trimming stripped 0 bases from V and 1 base from J, with 13 bases between. The CDR3 consists of 16 residues. Germline V CDR1 and CDR2: SQVTM, ANQGSEA. In DNA, the CDR3 is TGCAGCGTTGAAGAACCAAGAGGGTTGGCCAAAAACATTCAGTACTTC. This translates into CSVEEPRGLAKNIQYF.

The rearrangement joins TRBV6-5 to TRBJ1-5, with D unclear. V was cut by 5 bases and J by 2 bases, with 7 bases left in between. Germline loops: CDR1 MNHEY, CDR2 SVGAGI. The CDR3 is 13 amino acids. The CDR3 DNA sequence: TGTGCCAGCAGTGGGGAGGGCAATCAGCCCCAGCATTTT. As protein: CASSGEGNQPQHF.